What follows are 14 T cell receptor beta chains derived from one specimen sequenced in a study of blood T cell repertoires in COVID-19. Clones were sequenced by immunoSEQ multiplex PCR, and TCRdb holds only the in-frame ones, with some missing. This sample yields under 95,000 clones, of which roughly 85% are seen a single time; around 40% belongs to the top ten. Sequences were obtained from peripheral blood. The receptors stem from a human donor in a cohort sampled during active COVID-19.

The CDR3 protein is CASSALEDADTQYF. For the CDR3, the DNA is TGTGCCAGCAGCGCCCTGGAGGATGCAGATACGCAGTATTTT. This chain links TRBV3-1 (or the pseudogene TRBV3-2) with TRBJ2-3; D is possibly TRBD2 (5 bases). V was pared by 5 bases and J by 4 bases, with 13 bases between. CDR1 is LGHDT and CDR2 is YNNKEL in the germline V gene (reference sequence). The length of the CDR3 is 14 residues.

The gene calls are TRBV3-1 (or the pseudogene TRBV3-2) and TRBJ2-5; the D is unclear. This CDR3 spans 13 amino acids. V gave up 0 bases and J gave up 1 base, with 3 bases separating them. CDR1 is LGHDT and CDR2 is YNNKEL in the germline V gene (reference sequence). In DNA form, the CDR3 reads TGTGCCAGCAGCCAAGACCGCCAAGAGACCCAGTACTTC. Amino acids: CASSQDRQETQYF.

The chain is built from TRBV27 and TRBJ1-2, with D possibly matching TRBD1 (5 bases). CDR1 and CDR2 (germline): MNHEY, SMNVEV (reference sequence). The V gene lost 6 bases and the J gene lost 5 bases, with 13 bases spanning the gap. The CDR3 extends over 13 amino acids. The CDR3 spells CASSLQASYGYTF. The CDR3 DNA is TGTGCCAGCAGCTTACAGGCTTCATATGGCTACACCTTC.

The CDR3 bases are TGCAGCGTGGAAAGGACAAGCAGCAGCTACGAGCAGTACTTC. Protein product: CSVERTSSSYEQYF. The rearrangement joins TRBV29-1 to TRBJ2-7; possible D gene TRBD1, 5 bases. V shed 6 bases and J shed 3 bases, with 18 bases lying between them. Per germline, CDR1 SQVTM and CDR2 ANQGSEA. The CDR3 length is 14 residues.

The chain couples TRBV7-2 to TRBJ2-5, with a possible D match to TRBD2 (7 bases). The V and J ends lost 1 base and 1 base respectively, with 10 bases between them. This CDR3 spans 15 amino acids. Germline values: CDR1 SGHTA, CDR2 FQGNSA. For the CDR3, the DNA is TGTGCCAGCAGCTTAGGGGGGGGCCCCCAAGAGACCCAGTACTTC. Its protein is CASSLGGGPQETQYF.

This rearrangement joins TRBV10-2 to TRBJ2-5; no firm D call. Germline V lookup: CDR1 WSHSY, CDR2 SAAADI. V shed 2 bases and J shed 2 bases, with 3 bases lying between them. The CDR3 is made up of 12 amino acids. CDR3 in DNA: TGCGCCAGCAGTGAGCCTCAAGAGACCCAGTACTTC. This codes for CASSEPQETQYF.

The V gene is TRBV11-2, the J gene TRBJ1-4, with 8 bases fitting TRBD1. The CDR3 sequence is 14 residues long. The germline V gene has CDR1 SGHAT and CDR2 FQNNGV. The trim removed 5 bases at V and 8 bases at J, leaving 7 bases unmatched. In nucleotides, the CDR3 is TGTGCCAGCAGCCCGGACAGGGTAGGGGAAAAACTGTTTTTT. This gives the protein CASSPDRVGEKLFF.

This sequence joins TRBV30 and TRBJ2-1; possible D gene TRBD2, 5 bases. The V gene lost 1 base and the J gene lost 0 bases, with 13 bases spanning the gap. Germline values: CDR1 GTSNPN, CDR2 SVGIG (reference sequence). There are 16 residues in the CDR3. Here the CDR3 reads CAWSAFSGYSYNEQFF. CDR3 sequence (DNA): TGTGCCTGGAGTGCGTTTTCGGGATACTCCTACAATGAGCAGTTCTTC.

This clone showed up just once. The rearrangement joins TRBV11-3 to TRBJ2-3, with 10 bases matching TRBD2. The CDR3 runs 16 residues. Germline CDR1 is SGHNT and CDR2 is YENEEA. Losses at the gene ends were 5 bases for V and 6 bases for J; bases not matched to a gene: 11. The CDR3 DNA reads as TGTGCCAGCAGCGAGGGGCTAGCGGGAGTATGGGATACGCAGTATTTT. Protein: CASSEGLAGVWDTQYF.

This rearrangement joins TRBV5-4 to TRBJ2-5; tentative D call: TRBD1 (6 bases). V gave up 4 bases and J gave up 2 bases, with 12 bases separating them. The CDR3 spans 14 residues. From germline, CDR1 is SGHNT and CDR2 YYREEE (reference sequence). The CDR3 sequence is CASSPNTGQETQYF. The CDR3 nucleotides read TGTGCCAGCAGCCCCAACACAGGGCAAGAGACCCAGTACTTC.

V and J are TRBV24-1 and TRBJ2-1, with 8 nucleotides matching TRBD1. Germline V CDR1 and CDR2: KGHDR, SFDVKD. The J segment lost 5 bases and the V segment lost 4 bases, leaving 15 bases of the junction unmatched. CDR3 size: 18 residues. The CDR3 here is CATSDHPGGERKHNEQFF. The DNA of the CDR3 is TGTGCCACCAGTGACCACCCAGGGGGCGAACGCAAACACAATGAGCAGTTCTTC.

The J gene is TRBJ1-1, the V gene TRBV19; D unresolved. The germline V gene encodes CDR1 LNHDA and CDR2 SQIVND (reference sequence). Between the trimmed V and J ends, which lost 4 bases and 3 bases, there was a span of 6 bases. This CDR3 is 12 amino acids long. Written as DNA, the CDR3 is TGTGCCAGTAGTACCCCCTACACTGAAGCTTTCTTT. Translating gives CASSTPYTEAFF. Supplemented by reference TRBV19 and TRBJ1-1, the full variable domain reads DGGITQSPKYLFRKEGQNVTLSCEQNLNHDAMYWYRQDPGQGLRLIYYSQIVNDFQKGDIAEGYSVSREKKESFPLTVTSAQKNPTAFYLCASSTPYTEAFFGQGTRLTVV.

This clone has a handful of counts. The chain uses TRBV7-6 and TRBJ2-2; 14 bases fit TRBD2. The CDR3 is 15 residues long. Germline lookup yields CDR1 SGHVS and CDR2 FNYEAQ. The junction had 5 bases not matched to a gene; V was cut back by 5 bases and J by 9 bases. Here the CDR3 reads CASSKGLAGVWELFF. The CDR3 DNA reads as TGTGCCAGCAGCAAGGGACTAGCGGGAGTCTGGGAGCTGTTTTTT.

The chain combines TRBV18 with TRBJ2-2; TRBD1 might be the D (5 bases). V was shortened by 6 bases and J by 4 bases, with 15 bases between the two germline ends. From germline, CDR1 is KGHSH and CDR2 LQKENI. This CDR3 has 15 amino acids. CDR3 sequence reads: CASSIGTGTTGELFF. The CDR3 region has the DNA TGTGCCAGCTCTATCGGCACAGGTACCACCGGGGAGCTGTTTTTT.